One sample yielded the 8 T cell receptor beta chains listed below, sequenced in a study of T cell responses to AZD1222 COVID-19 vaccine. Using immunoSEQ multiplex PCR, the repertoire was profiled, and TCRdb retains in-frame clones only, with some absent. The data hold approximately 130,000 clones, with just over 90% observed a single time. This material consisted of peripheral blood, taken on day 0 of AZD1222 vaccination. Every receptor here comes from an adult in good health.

The CDR3 DNA is TGTGCCAGCAGCCGGGACGGAAATAGCAATCAGCCCCAGCATTTT. Residues: CASSRDGNSNQPQHF. The genes are TRBV7-2 and TRBJ1-5; D is possibly TRBD1 (5 bases). Germline values: CDR1 SGHTA, CDR2 FQGNSA. V was shortened by 5 bases and J by 0 bases, with 11 bases between the two germline ends. The CDR3 sequence is 15 residues long.

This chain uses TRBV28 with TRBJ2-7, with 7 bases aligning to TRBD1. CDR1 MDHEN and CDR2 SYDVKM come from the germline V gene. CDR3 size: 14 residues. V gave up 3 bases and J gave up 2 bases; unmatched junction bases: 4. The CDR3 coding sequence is TGTGCCAGCAGTTTCGGACAGGTCACCTACGAGCAGTACTTC. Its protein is CASSFGQVTYEQYF.

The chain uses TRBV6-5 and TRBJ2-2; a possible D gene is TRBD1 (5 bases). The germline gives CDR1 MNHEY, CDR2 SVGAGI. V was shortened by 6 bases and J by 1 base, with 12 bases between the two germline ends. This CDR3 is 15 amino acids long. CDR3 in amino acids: CASRQDRQNTGELFF. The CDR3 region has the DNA TGTGCCAGCAGACAAGACAGACAGAACACCGGGGAGCTGTTTTTT.

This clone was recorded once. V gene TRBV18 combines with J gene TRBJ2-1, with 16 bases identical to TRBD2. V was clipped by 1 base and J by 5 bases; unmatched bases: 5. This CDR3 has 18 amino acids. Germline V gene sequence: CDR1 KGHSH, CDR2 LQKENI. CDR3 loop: CASSPLSGTSGRDNEQFF. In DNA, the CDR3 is TGTGCCAGCTCACCACTTTCCGGGACTAGCGGGAGGGACAATGAGCAGTTCTTC.

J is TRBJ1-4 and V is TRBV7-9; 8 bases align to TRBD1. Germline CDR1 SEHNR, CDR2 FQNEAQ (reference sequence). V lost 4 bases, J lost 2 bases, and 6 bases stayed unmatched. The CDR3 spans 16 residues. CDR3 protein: CASSSPPGGTNEKLFF. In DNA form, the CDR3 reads TGTGCCAGCAGCTCCCCCCCAGGGGGCACTAATGAAAAACTGTTTTTT.

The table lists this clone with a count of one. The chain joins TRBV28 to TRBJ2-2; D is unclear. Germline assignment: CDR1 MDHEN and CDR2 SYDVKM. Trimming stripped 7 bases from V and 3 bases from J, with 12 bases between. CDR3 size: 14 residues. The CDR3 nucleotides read TGTGCCAGCATGGGCCTTAAGGACACCGGGGAGCTGTTTTTT. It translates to CASMGLKDTGELFF.

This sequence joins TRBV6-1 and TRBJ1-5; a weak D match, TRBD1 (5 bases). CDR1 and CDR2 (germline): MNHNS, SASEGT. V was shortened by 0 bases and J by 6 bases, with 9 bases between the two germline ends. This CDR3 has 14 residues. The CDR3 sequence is CASSEAWGTQPQHF. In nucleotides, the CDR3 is TGTGCCAGCAGTGAAGCGTGGGGGACTCAGCCCCAGCATTTT.

In nucleotides, the CDR3 is TGCGCCAGCAGCCAACCATGGGAGGGGCGCGAGAATGAAAAACTGTTTTTT. It specifies CASSQPWEGRENEKLFF. The chain has TRBV4-1 and TRBJ1-4; D may be TRBD1 (5 bases). Trimming shortened V by 2 bases and J by 5 bases, and 18 bases separated the two germline ends. From germline, CDR1 is MGHRA and CDR2 YSYEKL. This CDR3 has 17 amino acids.